This TCR beta chain was observed in a study of early T cells in non-severe SARS-CoV-2 infection (dated by TCRdb to the early 2020s). Background on the whole study: TCR sequencing used bulk RNA from unsorted whole blood, so alpha and beta chains could not be paired.

The study was a case-control design nested within a healthcare worker cohort in London, UK, with weekly nasopharyngeal swab PCR tests and blood sampling. Between 23 and 31 March 2020, the week of the UK lockdown, healthcare workers were enrolled and then followed up weekly for as long as 16 weeks. A word on this clonotype: Its antigen is currently not known. Base qualities are not recorded, but no much larger clone differs from it by a single base.

Receptors were amplified or captured by 5' RACE. The instrument given in TCRdb is NextSeq 500. In the TCR library protocol, unique molecular identifiers were attached to individual cDNA molecules to correct for PCR bias and sequencing error. Both TCR alpha and beta chains were sequenced, and tight co-correlation was observed between alpha and beta sequence abundances in each sample. The original pipeline was this. V gene, J gene and CDR3 annotation of TCR sequences was performed with Decombinator V4. TCRs were defined as expanded if a significant change between any two time points was detected under a Poisson model with p below 0.0001. TCR abundances were normalised to the total number of TCRs sequenced per sample and expressed as counts per million. TRAV1-2 paired with TRAJ12, TRAJ20 or TRAJ33 defined MAIT TCRs, while TRAV10 paired with TRAJ18 defined iNKT TCRs. VDJdb, accessed on 1 November 2021, was searched for TCRs annotated for CMV, EBV and SARS-CoV-2, and TCRs annotated for more than one antigen were excluded. Starting from the raw public reads, TCRdb applied fastp trimming at Q25, assembled clones with MiXCR and retained in-frame beta chains. Entries are consolidated by CDR3 protein sequence, retaining the most common genes and DNA. Here the V and J calls rest on TCRdb's processing, not on the authors' analysis. For this sample the table gives tens of thousands of distinct CDR3 sequences, of which around 9.3% were detected only once. The ten most abundant clones make up roughly 18% of the sample.

The CDR3 numbers 15 residues from cysteine through phenylalanine. CDR3 DNA only is kept here, 45 bases in frame from base 1. The germline V end is reduced by 10 bases and the J end by 3 bases; junction bases left unmatched: 6. CDR1 and CDR2, looked up from the germline V gene, are MNHEY and SVGEGT. The study at large found these results: VDJdb matching was skewed toward anti-spike CD8 responses and likely underestimated virus-specific expansions, missing private and CD4 specificities.

The material sequenced was whole blood. Recombination linked TRBV6-2 or TRBV6-3 to TRBJ2-2; a stretch of 12 junction bases matches TRBD2. The source of this sequence is an adult who was a healthcare worker with PCR-confirmed SARS-CoV-2 infection or an uninfected control (not recorded which). The CDR3 sequence is CATRRLAGDTGELFF. The bases read TGTGCCACCCGTCGACTAGCGGGGGACACCGGGGAGCTGTTTTTT.